Sequencing of this TCR beta chain was carried out in a study of control samples from healthy donors and cancer patients. The assay was immunoSEQ multiplex PCR, and TCRdb's table has in-frame clones only and misses some. The data show 100,000 to 150,000 clones, 85% to 95% seen once. Per germline, CDR1 SQVTM and CDR2 ANQGSEA. V lost 4 bases and J 2 bases, leaving 17 bases between the germline ends. This CDR3 region has 15 residues. Sequencing was done on a sample of PBMCs. This TCR was recovered from a man of 80 years or more with head and neck cancer. V usage is TRBV29-1 and J usage is TRBJ2-5, with D perhaps being TRBD1 or TRBD2 (5 bases each). The CDR3 nucleotides read TGCAGCGTTGTTCTGAGGGGCTGGGTACAAGAGACCCAGTACTTC. Translating gives CSVVLRGWVQETQYF. Together with reference TRBV29-1 and TRBJ2-5, the CDR3 gives the full variable domain: SAVISQKPSRDICQRGTSLTIQCQVDSQVTMMFWYRQQPGQSLTLIATANQGSEATYESGFVIDKFPISRPNLTFSTLTVSNMSPEDSSIYLCSVVLRGWVQETQYFGPGTRLLVL.